This TCR beta chain is from a study of blood T cell repertoires in COVID-19. Across the study: Both acute and convalescent COVID-19 samples were obtained from the United States, Italy and Spain.

In the source study's methods: Nucleated cell number was recorded as an estimate derived from reference gene primer amplification. Measured with immunoSEQ multiplex PCR; TCRdb has only the in-frame clones, and not every one. V and J calls and clone size are as listed in that table; D and trimming were resolved from the DNA. The sample records 91,000 or so clones, around 84% being singletons. The V gene's germline CDR1 is GTSNPN and CDR2 SVGIG (reference sequence). V was trimmed by 0 bases and J by 0 bases, leaving 9 bases between them. The CDR3 is 15 amino acids. This chain connects TRBV30 to TRBJ1-5; D is unclear. Sequencing was carried out using peripheral blood. This clonotype was sampled from a woman between 55 and 75 years old in a cohort sampled during active or convalescent COVID-19. The CDR3 DNA sequence: TGTGCCTGGAGTGTACACGGACTTAGCAATCAGCCCCAGCATTTT. Translation gives CAWSVHGLSNQPQHF.